The next 29 T cell receptor beta chains were all read from a single sample in a study of blood T cell repertoires in COVID-19. Data came from immunoSEQ multiplex PCR; TCRdb stores just in-frame clones and leaves some out. The data show around 200,000 clones, approximately 87% seen once. The sample consisted of peripheral blood. These receptors all come from a man aged 55-75 years who had recovered from COVID-19.

This chain connects TRBV6-5 to TRBJ2-6, with no clear D. The germline V gene encodes CDR1 MNHEY and CDR2 SVGAGI. CDR3 size: 15 residues. The V end was cut by 2 bases, the J end by 2 bases, with 7 bases between. As DNA, the CDR3 is TGTGCCAGCAGTTACGCGATGACTGGGGCCAACGTCCTGACTTTC. Encoded protein: CASSYAMTGANVLTF.

The rearrangement uses TRBV7-2 and TRBJ2-3; 9 bases fit TRBD2. CDR3 length: 16 residues. With 5 bases clipped from V and 2 bases from J, the junction kept 8 bases outside the gene matches. Germline V CDR1 and CDR2: SGHTA, FQGNSA. The CDR3 protein is CASSLRRGGVTDTQYF. CDR3 coding DNA: TGTGCCAGCAGCCTAAGGCGGGGGGGCGTCACAGATACGCAGTATTTT.

The chain combines TRBV2 with TRBJ1-2; D may be TRBD1 (6 bases). V shed 6 bases and J shed 4 bases, with 12 bases lying between them. Per germline, CDR1 SNHLY and CDR2 FYNNEI. This CDR3 is 13 amino acids long. CDR3 nucleotide sequence: TGTGCCAGCAGCAGTCAGGGGAGCTATGGCTACACCTTC. It yields the protein CASSSQGSYGYTF.

V usage is TRBV2 and J usage is TRBJ2-1, with D unclear. There are 15 residues in the CDR3. V lost 1 base and J 0 bases, leaving 7 bases between the germline ends. Germline V gene data show CDR1 as SNHLY and CDR2 as FYNNEI. The CDR3 protein is CASSEVWSSYNEQFF. Written as DNA, the CDR3 is TGTGCCAGCAGTGAAGTGTGGAGCTCCTACAATGAGCAGTTCTTC.

The rearrangement links TRBV28 to TRBJ1-2, with D unclear. Looked up from germline, CDR1 is MDHEN and CDR2 is SYDVKM. Between the trimmed V and J ends, which lost 7 bases and 12 bases, there was a span of 15 bases. The CDR3 is made up of 11 amino acids. CDR3 sequence reads: CASNQMEPHTF. CDR3 sequence (DNA): TGTGCCAGCAACCAGATGGAGCCTCACACCTTC.

This sequence joins TRBV5-4 and TRBJ2-7; a weak D match, TRBD2 (6 bases). CDR3 length equals 16 residues. The germline V gene encodes CDR1 SGHNT and CDR2 YYREEE (reference sequence). Trimming took 0 bases from V and 4 from J, leaving 17 bases between them. The CDR3, as DNA: TGTGCCAGCAGCTTGGGTTGGCGAGGAGGGATTTACGAGCAGTACTTC. This codes for CASSLGWRGGIYEQYF.

This clone appeared once. The genes are TRBV21-1 and TRBJ2-1; the table's D gene call, TRBD2, was not cross checked with the DNA. TRBV21-1 constitutes a pseudogene. There are 13 residues in the CDR3. CDR3 protein: CASRSGGINEQFF. The DNA for the CDR3 is TGTGCCAGCAGGTCGGGGGGTATCAATGAGCAGTTCTTC.

The genes are TRBV2 and TRBJ2-7, with D uncertain. CDR3 length equals 12 residues. CDR1 is SNHLY and CDR2 is FYNNEI in the germline V gene. V lost 8 bases and J lost 0, with 8 bases in between. The CDR3 region is CASHSGSYEQYF. For the CDR3, the DNA is TGTGCCAGCCACTCGGGCTCCTACGAGCAGTACTTC.

V usage is TRBV7-3 and J usage is TRBJ2-1, with 7 bases that match TRBD2. V gave up 6 bases and J gave up 5 bases; unmatched junction bases: 16. The CDR3 consists of 17 residues. Per germline, CDR1 SGHTA and CDR2 FQGTGA. This CDR3 reads CASSWGRGGSGNNEQFF. The CDR3 bases are TGTGCCAGCAGTTGGGGTCGGGGAGGGAGTGGGAACAATGAGCAGTTCTTC.

This clone was observed a single time. V usage is TRBV7-3 and J usage is TRBJ1-2; D remains ambiguous. Trimming took off 2 bases at V and 5 bases at J, with 9 bases between the two ends. This CDR3 region has 13 residues. CDR1 and CDR2 (germline): SGHTA, FQGTGA. The CDR3 sequence: CASSLGSSYGYTF. DNA for the CDR3: TGTGCCAGCAGCTTAGGTAGTTCGTATGGCTACACCTTC.

V and J are TRBV3-1 (or the pseudogene TRBV3-2) and TRBJ2-5, with D tentatively TRBD1 (5 bases). The CDR3 length is 16 residues. V dropped 1 base and J dropped 5 bases, with 17 bases sitting between them. Looked up from germline, CDR1 is LGHDT and CDR2 is YNNKEL (reference sequence). The CDR3 bases are TGTGCCAGCAGCCAAGGGGTAGGGGCGATTTGGGAGACCCAGTACTTC. Translation: CASSQGVGAIWETQYF.

J is TRBJ1-1 and V is TRBV5-1; the D is unclear. The CDR3 covers 11 residues. Between the trimmed V and J ends, which lost 6 bases and 3 bases, there was a span of 6 bases. From germline, CDR1 is SGHRS and CDR2 YFSETQ. The CDR3 nucleotides read TGCGCCAGCAAGCAGGACACTGAAGCTTTCTTT. It translates to CASKQDTEAFF.

This chain connects TRBV24-1 to TRBJ2-7, with 9 bases matching TRBD1. The germline V gene has CDR1 KGHDR and CDR2 SFDVKD. CDR3 size: 16 residues. V was clipped by 4 bases and J by 2 bases; unmatched bases: 8. The CDR3 spells CATSEGGTGRTYEQYF. The DNA of the CDR3 is TGTGCCACCAGTGAGGGGGGGACAGGGAGGACCTACGAGCAGTACTTC.

This clone occurred a few times. The chain recombines TRBV9 with TRBJ2-7; the D is unclear. The CDR3 length is 14 residues. Looked up from germline, CDR1 is SGDLS and CDR2 is YYNGEE. The V end was cut by 4 bases, the J end by 0 bases, with 11 bases between. The chain's CDR3 is CASSPSGDSYEQYF. The CDR3 coding sequence is TGTGCCAGCAGCCCATCAGGCGACTCCTACGAGCAGTACTTC. The variable domain in full, with the rest retrieved from reference TRBV9 and TRBJ2-7, is DSGVTQTPKHLITATGQRVTLRCSPRSGDLSVYWYQQSLDQGLQFLIQYYNGEERAKGNILERFSAQQFPDLHSELNLSSLELGDSALYFCASSPSGDSYEQYFGPGTRLTVT.

The genes are TRBV7-8 and TRBJ1-4; the match to TRBD1 covers 7 bases. The V and J ends lost 5 bases and 4 bases, in that order; junction bases with no gene match: 7. CDR1 is SGHVS, CDR2 FQNEAQ, per germline. The CDR3 runs 15 residues. CDR3 in amino acids: CASSTPTGNNEKLFF. The CDR3 bases are TGTGCCAGCAGCACCCCGACAGGGAATAATGAAAAACTGTTTTTT.

Here the CDR3 DNA reads TGTGCCAGCAGTCGTGACAGGGTTGGGGCCAACGTCCTGACTTTC. Its protein is CASSRDRVGANVLTF. V gene TRBV2 combines with J gene TRBJ2-6, with 7 bases matching TRBD1. The CDR3 covers 15 residues. Trimming cost V 5 bases and J 3 bases; bases outside gene matches: 4. Germline CDR1 is SNHLY and CDR2 is FYNNEI.

The genes are TRBV10-3 and TRBJ2-3; 13 positions agree with TRBD2. This CDR3 spans 17 amino acids. Germline V CDR1 and CDR2: ENHRY, SYGVKD. V shed 0 bases, J shed 6 bases, and the junction held 6 bases outside the gene matches. The CDR3 sequence is CAISESTSGGATDTQYF. The DNA for the CDR3 is TGTGCCATCAGTGAGTCAACTAGCGGGGGGGCGACGGATACGCAGTATTTT.

Here the CDR3 DNA reads TGTGCCAGCAGCTTATGGGGCGTGGGGGGGCTGAATGAAAAACTGTTTTTT. Residues: CASSLWGVGGLNEKLFF. The chain recombines TRBV7-2 with TRBJ1-4; TRBD1 is a possible D gene (6 bases). Germline V gives CDR1 SGHTA, CDR2 FQGNSA. The CDR3 loop spans 17 amino acids. V was pared by 2 bases and J by 5 bases, with 18 bases between.

The rearrangement links TRBV3-1 (or the pseudogene TRBV3-2) to TRBJ1-2; D is unresolved. Germline V lookup: CDR1 LGHDT, CDR2 YNNKEL (reference sequence). The CDR3 is 16 amino acids. V was cut by 2 bases and J by 0 bases, with 13 bases left in between. CDR3 residues: CASSQLPGRANYGYTF. The CDR3, as DNA: TGTGCCAGCAGCCAACTCCCTGGGAGGGCTAACTATGGCTACACCTTC.

This sequence joins TRBV5-4 and TRBJ1-2, with TRBD1 matching 9 bases. The ends lost 4 bases at V and 6 bases at J; junction bases unmatched: 4. This CDR3 is 13 amino acids long. Germline V CDR1 and CDR2: SGHNT, YYREEE (reference sequence). The CDR3 sequence: CASSPDRGNGYTF. CDR3 bases: TGTGCCAGCAGCCCAGACAGGGGGAATGGCTACACCTTC.

The chain couples TRBV5-1 to TRBJ1-6, with D maybe TRBD1 (6 bases). The ends were cut back, 3 bases at V and 7 bases at J, with 11 bases in the middle. The CDR3 loop spans 14 amino acids. CDR1 is SGHRS and CDR2 is YFSETQ in the germline V gene. Here the CDR3 reads CASSYWTVNSPLHF. The CDR3 DNA reads TGCGCCAGCAGCTACTGGACAGTGAATTCACCCCTCCACTTT.

The gene calls are TRBV5-6 and TRBJ1-4; 8 bases match TRBD1. With 4 bases clipped from V and 2 bases from J, the junction kept 4 bases outside the gene matches. The CDR3 is 15 amino acids. Germline V gene sequence: CDR1 SGHDT, CDR2 YYEEEE. The CDR3 spells CASSPRQGTNEKLFF. As DNA, the CDR3 is TGTGCCAGCAGCCCCAGACAGGGGACTAATGAAAAACTGTTTTTT.

The rearrangement uses TRBV2 and TRBJ1-2, with 9 bases lining up with TRBD1. The V gene's germline CDR1 is SNHLY and CDR2 FYNNEI. The length of the CDR3 is 16 residues. V gave up 8 bases and J gave up 2 bases; unmatched junction bases: 12. The CDR3 loop is CASLSWGQGENYGYTF. The CDR3 region has the DNA TGTGCCAGCCTTTCATGGGGACAGGGAGAAAACTATGGCTACACCTTC.

This sequence joins TRBV19 and TRBJ2-3; TRBD1 aligns across 8 bases. The CDR3 is 15 residues long. J gave up 2 bases and V 6 bases, and 7 bases lay outside the gene matches. CDR1 LNHDA and CDR2 SQIVND come from the germline V gene (reference sequence). This CDR3 reads CASSHSGQATDTQYF. DNA for the CDR3: TGTGCCAGTAGCCACTCGGGACAGGCCACAGATACGCAGTATTTT.

This clone was counted between two and nine times. This chain joins TRBV30 and TRBJ1-3, with D unclear. CDR1 is GTSNPN, CDR2 SVGIG, per germline (reference sequence). The CDR3 has 15 residues. With 0 bases removed from V and 0 bases from J, the gap between germline ends came to 9 bases. The CDR3 nucleotides are TGTGCCTGGAGTGTAAAGCGAAGCTCTGGAAACACCATATATTTT. Its protein is CAWSVKRSSGNTIYF.

The chain recombines TRBV15 with TRBJ1-2, with D unclear. This CDR3 has 15 residues. V was pared by 2 bases and J by 3 bases, with 13 bases between. The V gene's germline CDR1 is LNHNV and CDR2 YYDKDF (reference sequence). The CDR3 DNA is TGTGCCACCAGCAGAATCGGGAGGGCCGACTATGGCTACACCTTC. Its protein is CATSRIGRADYGYTF.

The chain uses TRBV19 and TRBJ2-1; TRBD2 is a possible D gene (6 bases). The germline V and J ends were trimmed by 3 bases and 12 bases, with 24 bases remaining between them. The CDR3 is 16 amino acids. Germline V gives CDR1 LNHDA, CDR2 SQIVND (reference sequence). The CDR3 spells CASSIPAPANTGGQFF. DNA for the CDR3: TGTGCCAGTAGTATCCCCGCTCCGGCCAACACCGGGGGGCAGTTCTTC.

This clone appeared many times. The chain links TRBV5-6 to TRBJ2-7; D might be TRBD2 (6 bases). The CDR3 runs 14 residues. Germline CDR1 and CDR2: SGHDT and YYEEEE. Trimming took 2 bases from V and 4 from J, leaving 13 bases between them. The CDR3 DNA is TGTGCCAGCAGCTTAGCGGCGGGGAGGTACGAGCAGTACTTC. Residues: CASSLAAGRYEQYF.

Comments on this clone: Germline and junction disagree at one end, which may indicate a read error. V is TRBV27 and J is TRBJ2-7; 9 nucleotides align to TRBD2. The CDR3 spans 14 residues. The germline gives CDR1 MNHEY, CDR2 SMNVEV (reference sequence). The CDR3 DNA sequence: TGTGCCAGCAGAAATAGCGGGAGCTCCCACGAGCAGTACTTC. It is translated as CASRNSGSSHEQYF.